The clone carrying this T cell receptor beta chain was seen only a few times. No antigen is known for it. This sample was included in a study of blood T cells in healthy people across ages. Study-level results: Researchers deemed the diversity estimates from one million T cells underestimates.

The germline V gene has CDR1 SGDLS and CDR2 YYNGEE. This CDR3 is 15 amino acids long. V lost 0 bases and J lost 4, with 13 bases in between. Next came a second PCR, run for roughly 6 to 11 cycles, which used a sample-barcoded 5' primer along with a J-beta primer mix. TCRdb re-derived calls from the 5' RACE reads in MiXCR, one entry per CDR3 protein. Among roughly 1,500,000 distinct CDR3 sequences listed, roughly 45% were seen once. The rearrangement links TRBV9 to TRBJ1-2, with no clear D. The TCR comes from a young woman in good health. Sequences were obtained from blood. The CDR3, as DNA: TGTGCCAGCAGCGTAGAGGAAGACATACCCTATGGCTACACCTTC. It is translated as CASSVEEDIPYGYTF.